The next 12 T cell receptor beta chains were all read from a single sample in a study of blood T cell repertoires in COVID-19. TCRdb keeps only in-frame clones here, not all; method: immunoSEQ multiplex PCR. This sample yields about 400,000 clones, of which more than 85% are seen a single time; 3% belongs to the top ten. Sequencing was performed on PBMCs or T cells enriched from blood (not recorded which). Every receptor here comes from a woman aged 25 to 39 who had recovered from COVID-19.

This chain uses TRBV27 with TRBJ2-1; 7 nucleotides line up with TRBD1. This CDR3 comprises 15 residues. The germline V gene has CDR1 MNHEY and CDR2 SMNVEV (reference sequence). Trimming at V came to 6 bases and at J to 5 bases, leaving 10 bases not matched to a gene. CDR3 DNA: TGTGCCAGCAGCCACACAGGGGCGTTCGACAATGAGCAGTTCTTC. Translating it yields CASSHTGAFDNEQFF.

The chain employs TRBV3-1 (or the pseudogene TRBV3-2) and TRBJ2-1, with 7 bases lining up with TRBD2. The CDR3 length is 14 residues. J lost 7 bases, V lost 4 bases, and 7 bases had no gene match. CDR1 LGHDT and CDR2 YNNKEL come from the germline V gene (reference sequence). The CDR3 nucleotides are TGTGCCAGCAGCCCGTGGACTAGGGATAATGAGCAGTTCTTC. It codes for CASSPWTRDNEQFF.

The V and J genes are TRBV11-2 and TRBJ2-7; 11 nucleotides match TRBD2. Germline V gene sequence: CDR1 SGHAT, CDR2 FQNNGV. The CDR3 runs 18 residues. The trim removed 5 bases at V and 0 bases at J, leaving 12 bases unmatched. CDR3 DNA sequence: TGTGCCAGCAGCCCGCAGACTAGCGGGGCAACCGTCTCCTACGAGCAGTACTTC. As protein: CASSPQTSGATVSYEQYF. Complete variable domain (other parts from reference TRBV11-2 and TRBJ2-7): EAGVAQSPRYKIIEKRQSVAFWCNPISGHATLYWYQQILGQGPKLLIQFQNNGVVDDSQLPKDRFSAERLKGVDSTLKIQPAKLEDSAVYLCASSPQTSGATVSYEQYFGPGTRLTVT.

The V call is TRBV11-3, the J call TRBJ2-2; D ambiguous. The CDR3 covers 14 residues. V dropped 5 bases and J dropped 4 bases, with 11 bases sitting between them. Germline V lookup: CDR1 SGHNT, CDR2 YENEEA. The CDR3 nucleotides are TGTGCCAGCAGCCCCGCCAGTCTCACCGGGGAGCTGTTTTTT. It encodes CASSPASLTGELFF.

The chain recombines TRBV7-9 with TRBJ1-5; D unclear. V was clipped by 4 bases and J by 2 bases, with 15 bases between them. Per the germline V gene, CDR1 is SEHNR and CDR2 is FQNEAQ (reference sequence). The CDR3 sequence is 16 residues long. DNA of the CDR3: TGTGCCAGCAGCTCCTCCGGTTCGGTCGGCAATCAGCCCCAGCATTTT. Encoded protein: CASSSSGSVGNQPQHF.

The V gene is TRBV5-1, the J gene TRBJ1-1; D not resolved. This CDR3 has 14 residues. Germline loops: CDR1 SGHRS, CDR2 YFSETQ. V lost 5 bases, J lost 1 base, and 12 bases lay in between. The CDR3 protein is CASRFSVGNTEAFF. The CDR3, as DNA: TGCGCCAGCAGGTTCTCCGTCGGGAACACTGAAGCTTTCTTT.

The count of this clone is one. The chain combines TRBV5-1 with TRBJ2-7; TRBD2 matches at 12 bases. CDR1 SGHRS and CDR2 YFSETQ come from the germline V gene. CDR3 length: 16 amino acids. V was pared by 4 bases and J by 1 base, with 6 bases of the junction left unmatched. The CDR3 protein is CASSAATSGGSYEQYF. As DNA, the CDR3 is TGCGCCAGCAGCGCCGCGACTAGCGGGGGATCCTACGAGCAGTACTTC.

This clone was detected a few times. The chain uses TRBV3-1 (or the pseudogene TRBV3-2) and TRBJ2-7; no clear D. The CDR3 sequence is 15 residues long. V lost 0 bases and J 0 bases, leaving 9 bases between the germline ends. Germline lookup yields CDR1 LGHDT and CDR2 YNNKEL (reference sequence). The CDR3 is CASSQDNDNSYEQYF. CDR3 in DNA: TGTGCCAGCAGCCAAGATAATGACAACTCCTACGAGCAGTACTTC.

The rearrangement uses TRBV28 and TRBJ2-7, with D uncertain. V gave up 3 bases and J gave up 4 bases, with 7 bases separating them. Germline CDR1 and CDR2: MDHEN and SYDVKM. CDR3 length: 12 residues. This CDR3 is CASSLRRYEQYF. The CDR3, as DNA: TGTGCCAGCAGTTTGCGAAGATACGAGCAGTACTTC.

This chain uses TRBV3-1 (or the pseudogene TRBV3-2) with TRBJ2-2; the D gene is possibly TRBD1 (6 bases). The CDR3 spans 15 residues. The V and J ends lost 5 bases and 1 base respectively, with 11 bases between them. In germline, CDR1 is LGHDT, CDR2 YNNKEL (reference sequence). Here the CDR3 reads CASSNRDMNTGELFF. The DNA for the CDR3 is TGTGCCAGCAGCAACAGGGATATGAACACCGGGGAGCTGTTTTTT.

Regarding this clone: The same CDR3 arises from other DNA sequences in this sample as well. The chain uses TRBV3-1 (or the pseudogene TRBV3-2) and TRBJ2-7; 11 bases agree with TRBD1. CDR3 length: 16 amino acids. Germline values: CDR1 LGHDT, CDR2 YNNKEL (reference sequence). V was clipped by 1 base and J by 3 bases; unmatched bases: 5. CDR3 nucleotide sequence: TGTGCCAGCAGCCAAGGAGGACAGGGGGCATTCTACGAGCAGTACTTC. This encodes CASSQGGQGAFYEQYF.

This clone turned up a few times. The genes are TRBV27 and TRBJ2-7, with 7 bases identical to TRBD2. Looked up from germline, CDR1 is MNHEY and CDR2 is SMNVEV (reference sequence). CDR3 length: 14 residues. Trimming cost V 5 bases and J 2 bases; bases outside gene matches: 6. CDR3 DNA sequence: TGTGCCAGCAGTCGGGGGGACCCAGCCTACGAGCAGTACTTC. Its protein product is CASSRGDPAYEQYF.